These 18 T cell receptor beta chains were all obtained from the same sample, sequenced in a study of blood T cell repertoires in COVID-19. Profiled with immunoSEQ multiplex PCR; TCRdb holds only in-frame clones, not every one. The sample contains approximately 340,000 clones, approximately 86% of which appear only once. Material: peripheral blood. These receptors were obtained from a man aged 30-40 years with COVID-19, enrolled during active disease.

The rearrangement joins TRBV28 to TRBJ1-1, with D hard to call. CDR3 length equals 14 residues. Trimming removed 5 bases from V and 2 bases from J, with 12 bases in between. CDR1 is MDHEN, CDR2 SYDVKM, per germline. The CDR3 coding sequence is TGTGCCAGCAGTACTCCCGGGGATAACACTGAAGCTTTCTTT. Encoded protein: CASSTPGDNTEAFF.

The chain employs TRBV5-1 and TRBJ2-7; D may be TRBD2 (6 bases). V lost 4 bases, J lost 1 base, and 12 bases lay in between. This CDR3 contains 14 residues. Germline V gene sequence: CDR1 SGHRS, CDR2 YFSETQ. The CDR3 is CASSPLEGSYEQYF. CDR3 in DNA: TGCGCCAGCAGCCCCCTGGAGGGATCCTACGAGCAGTACTTC. The full variable domain, rest sourced from reference TRBV5-1 and TRBJ2-7, is KAGVTQTPRYLIKTRGQQVTLSCSPISGHRSVSWYQQTPGQGLQFLFEYFSETQRNKGNFPGRFSGRQFSNSRSEMNVSTLELGDSALYLCASSPLEGSYEQYFGPGTRLTVT.

This chain links TRBV11-2 with TRBJ1-4; 8 bases match TRBD1. Looked up from germline, CDR1 is SGHAT and CDR2 is FQNNGV. V was pared by 3 bases and J by 10 bases, with 4 bases of the junction left unmatched. The CDR3 loop spans 13 amino acids. CDR3 DNA sequence: TGTGCCAGCAGCTTTGGACAGGGCGTAAAACTGTTTTTT. Translated, it gives CASSFGQGVKLFF.

The chain employs TRBV6-6 and TRBJ2-3; D is ambiguous. CDR1 is MNHNY and CDR2 is SVGAGI in the germline V gene (reference sequence). The CDR3 is 16 residues long. Deletions cut 0 bases from V and 0 bases from J, with 10 bases between. CDR3 nucleotide sequence: TGTGCCAGCAGTTACTCGAGATATGTCAGCACAGATACGCAGTATTTT. Its protein product is CASSYSRYVSTDTQYF.

The chain has TRBV5-1 and TRBJ2-7, with a possible D match to TRBD2 (7 bases). Trimming removed 4 bases from V and 2 bases from J, with 16 bases in between. The CDR3 spans 15 residues. Germline-derived CDR1 and CDR2 are SGHRS and YFSETQ. CDR3 coding DNA: TGCGCCAGCAGCGGGGTAAGCGGGACAACCTACGAGCAGTACTTC. It encodes CASSGVSGTTYEQYF.

The gene calls are TRBV2 and TRBJ1-2; 10 bases map to TRBD1. Unmatched junction bases numbered 4, after V lost 6 bases and J lost 6 bases. Germline loops: CDR1 SNHLY, CDR2 FYNNEI. This CDR3 has 13 amino acids. DNA for the CDR3: TGTGCCAGCAGGACAGGGGGCCGGAATGGCTACACCTTC. This translates into CASRTGGRNGYTF.

A few counts support this clone. The chain has TRBV11-3 and TRBJ2-2, with D possibly being TRBD1 (5 bases). Trimming pared 0 bases from V and 1 base from J, leaving 15 bases between. Looked up from germline, CDR1 is SGHNT and CDR2 is YENEEA. This CDR3 has 18 residues. Here the CDR3 reads CASSLEGWWTQNTGELFF. CDR3 nucleotide sequence: TGTGCCAGCAGCTTAGAGGGGTGGTGGACACAGAACACCGGGGAGCTGTTTTTT.

With respect to this clone: Other DNA sequences from this sample encode an identical CDR3 as well. The chain carries TRBV6-2 or TRBV6-3 and TRBJ2-7; a weak D match, TRBD2 (6 bases). The V end lost 4 bases, the J end lost 0 bases, and 13 bases lay between the germline ends. CDR3 length: 15 residues. Germline CDR1 and CDR2: MNHEY and SVGEGT. The CDR3, as DNA: TGTGCCAGCAGTTCCCCCGGGACTTCCTCCTACGAGCAGTACTTC. This codes for CASSSPGTSSYEQYF.

Worth noting for this clone: Relative to the germline gene, one junction end is altered; a read error may explain this. The gene calls are TRBV2 and TRBJ2-7, with D maybe TRBD1 (6 bases). The CDR3 is 16 amino acids. CDR1 and CDR2 (germline): SNHLY, FYNNEI. This CDR3 reads CASGDMGVRQGYEQYF. The CDR3 nucleotides are TGTGCCAGCGGTGACATGGGAGTGCGGCAGGGGTACGAGCAGTACTTC.

This clone was seen more than once but under ten times. The V call is TRBV9, the J call TRBJ2-3, with 8 nucleotides matching TRBD2. Germline CDR1 and CDR2: SGDLS and YYNGEE. Losses at the gene ends were 6 bases for V and 2 bases for J; bases not matched to a gene: 11. This CDR3 contains 16 residues. The CDR3 coding sequence is TGTGCCAGCACCCCCAGCGGGAGTCGTGTCACAGATACGCAGTATTTT. Translated, it gives CASTPSGSRVTDTQYF. Drawing the rest from reference TRBV9 and TRBJ2-3, the complete variable domain is DSGVTQTPKHLITATGQRVTLRCSPRSGDLSVYWYQQSLDQGLQFLIQYYNGEERAKGNILERFSAQQFPDLHSELNLSSLELGDSALYFCASTPSGSRVTDTQYFGPGTRLTVL.

This clone occurred a few times. The chain combines TRBV27 with TRBJ1-2; 8 nucleotides agree with TRBD1. The length of the CDR3 is 15 residues. V shed 1 base and J 2 bases; nucleotides not matched to a gene: 3. Germline CDR1 is MNHEY and CDR2 is SMNVEV (reference sequence). The CDR3 sequence is CASSLWAGGNYGYTF. CDR3 in DNA: TGTGCCAGCAGTTTATGGGCAGGGGGCAACTATGGCTACACCTTC.

This clone has a single count. The J gene is TRBJ1-1, the V gene TRBV29-1; 10 nucleotides line up with TRBD1. V lost 7 bases and J lost 5; bases outside the gene matches: 4. Germline V lookup: CDR1 SQVTM, CDR2 ANQGSEA. CDR3 length: 12 residues. CDR3 nucleotides: TGCAGCGGGGGGACAGGGGAGACTGAAGCTTTCTTT. Protein: CSGGTGETEAFF.

The genes are TRBV27 and TRBJ1-4; 9 bases match TRBD1. The CDR3 totals 14 residues. With 5 bases clipped from V and 6 bases from J, the junction kept 4 bases outside the gene matches. Germline V gene data show CDR1 as MNHEY and CDR2 as SMNVEV (reference sequence). The DNA of the CDR3 is TGTGCCAGCAGTAGGGACAGGGTGCATGAAAAACTGTTTTTT. It is translated as CASSRDRVHEKLFF.

The chain links TRBV9 to TRBJ2-3; D may be TRBD1 (7 bases). Germline CDR1 SGDLS, CDR2 YYNGEE. The CDR3 runs to 16 residues. V dropped 1 base and J dropped 1 base, with 13 bases sitting between them. The CDR3 region has the DNA TGTGCCAGCAGCGTATCAGGCAGGGGGGGCACAGATACGCAGTATTTT. Protein product: CASSVSGRGGTDTQYF.

The chain uses TRBV4-3 and TRBJ2-4; 8 nucleotides agree with TRBD1. Looked up from germline, CDR1 is LGHNA and CDR2 is YSLEER. Trimming cost V 4 bases and J 5 bases; bases outside gene matches: 7. The CDR3 loop spans 15 amino acids. The CDR3: CASSLQVTGENIQYF. The CDR3 region has the DNA TGCGCCAGCAGCCTACAGGTGACAGGGGAAAACATTCAGTACTTC.

The rearrangement joins TRBV7-9 to TRBJ2-3; D is unclear. Germline assignment: CDR1 SEHNR and CDR2 FQNEAQ (reference sequence). With 5 bases removed from V and 0 bases from J, the gap between germline ends came to 12 bases. CDR3 size: 15 residues. CDR3 nucleotides: TGTGCCAGCAGCCTTCGATCTACTAGCACAGATACGCAGTATTTT. Translated, it gives CASSLRSTSTDTQYF. Full variable domain (outside the CDR3, taken from reference TRBV7-9 and TRBJ2-3): DTGVSQNPRHKITKRGQNVTFRCDPISEHNRLYWYRQTLGQGPEFLTYFQNEAQLEKSRLLSDRFSAERPKGSFSTLEIQRTEQGDSAMYLCASSLRSTSTDTQYFGPGTRLTVL.

This rearrangement joins TRBV7-2 to TRBJ1-3; D not certain. Germline values: CDR1 SGHTA, CDR2 FQGNSA. Deletions cut 2 bases from V and 0 bases from J, with 5 bases between. This CDR3 has 14 residues. The CDR3: CASSLFSSGNTIYF. As DNA, the CDR3 is TGTGCCAGCAGCTTATTTAGCTCTGGAAACACCATATATTTT.

This clone was counted a few times. The genes are TRBV6-5 and TRBJ2-7, with 7 bases aligning to TRBD1. The CDR3 loop spans 14 amino acids. CDR1 MNHEY and CDR2 SVGAGI come from the germline V gene. With V trimmed by 5 bases and J by 6 bases, 10 bases remained unmatched. The CDR3 nucleotides are TGTGCCAGCAGTCCGACGGACAGGTATGGCGAGCAGTACTTC. Translating gives CASSPTDRYGEQYF.